This T cell receptor (beta chain) was observed in a study of identical twins. Findings of the study overall: A cross-sectional statistical analysis, not follow-up of the same donors, supported the conclusions.

The CDR3 is made up of 11 amino acids. Germline assignment: CDR1 MNHEY and CDR2 SVGEGT. The V end was cut by 6 bases, the J end by 3 bases, with 6 bases between. In its sample, this clonotype was seen many times. Its antigen is undetermined. TCRdb independently ran MiXCR on the 5' RACE reads; one entry per CDR3 protein. Of about 890,000 distinct CDR3 sequences detected, approximately 13% appear once; the ten largest clones hold about 1.6%. These data are also associated with another study on yellow fever vaccine responses in identical twins. As that report states: Twins' T cell vaccine responses reportedly looked partly convergent, partly personalized.

Sequencing was done on a sample of PBMCs. The chain uses TRBV6-2 or TRBV6-3 and TRBJ2-7, with D unresolved. This TCR was recovered from a woman aged 18-29 years in good health. CDR3 nucleotides: TGTGCCAGCAGCAGAGACTACGAGCAGTACTTC. Residues: CASSRDYEQYF.